Listed here are 24 T cell receptor beta chains from one sample, sequenced in a study of T cell responses to AZD1222 COVID-19 vaccine. Profiled with immunoSEQ multiplex PCR; TCRdb holds only in-frame clones, not every one. The sample shows some 120,000 clones, 88% of them seen only once. This material consisted of peripheral blood, taken on day 0 of AZD1222 vaccination. The receptors stem from an adult in good health.

The sample holds a few counts of this clone. This chain joins TRBV19 and TRBJ1-5; D call uncertain. V was cut by 5 bases and J by 4 bases, with 9 bases left in between. This CDR3 has 13 residues. The germline gives CDR1 LNHDA, CDR2 SQIVND (reference sequence). This chain's CDR3 is CASSPLKNQPQHF. In DNA, the CDR3 is TGTGCCAGTAGTCCTTTGAAAAATCAGCCCCAGCATTTT.

This clone has only one observation. The V call is TRBV2, the J call TRBJ1-5; no clear D. The CDR3 is made up of 13 amino acids. Trimming cost V 4 bases and J 11 bases, with 15 bases left between them. The germline V gene has CDR1 SNHLY and CDR2 FYNNEI. CDR3 amino acids: CASSGLQPSAQHF. CDR3 DNA sequence: TGTGCCAGCAGTGGCCTACAGCCTTCCGCCCAGCATTTT.

V usage is TRBV6-2 or TRBV6-3 and J usage is TRBJ1-1, with D unclear. Trimming took 4 bases from V and 3 from J, leaving 9 bases between them. CDR1 and CDR2 from the germline V gene are MNHEY and SVGEGT. The CDR3 has 13 amino acids. In DNA form, the CDR3 reads TGTGCCAGCAGTTCCTTGACGTACACTGAAGCTTTCTTT. Encoded protein: CASSSLTYTEAFF.

This chain connects TRBV6-1 to TRBJ2-7; D gene unclear. The CDR3 contains 11 residues. CDR1 is MNHNS, CDR2 SASEGT, per germline. Trimming pared 3 bases from V and 5 bases from J, leaving 5 bases between. The CDR3 is CASSEHNEQYF. The CDR3 nucleotides read TGTGCCAGCAGTGAGCATAACGAGCAGTACTTC.

The rearrangement links TRBV2 to TRBJ2-7, with 9 bases identical to TRBD1. Germline CDR1 reads SNHLY; CDR2 reads FYNNEI. The CDR3 runs 12 residues. V shed 9 bases, J shed 0 bases, and the junction held 0 bases outside the gene matches. The CDR3 sequence: CARGQGSYEQYF. CDR3 bases: TGTGCCAGGGGACAGGGCTCCTACGAGCAGTACTTC. The variable domain in full, completed from reference TRBV2 and TRBJ2-7, reads EPEVTQTPSHQVTQMGQEVILRCVPISNHLYFYWYRQILGQKVEFLVSFYNNEISEKSEIFDDQFSVERPDGSNFTLKIRSTKLEDSAMYFCARGQGSYEQYFGPGTRLTVT.

This clone appeared a single time. The chain has TRBV5-8 and TRBJ2-7; tentative D call: TRBD2 (6 bases). V was pared by 2 bases and J by 7 bases, with 16 bases between. The CDR3 is made up of 14 amino acids. CDR1 and CDR2 from the germline V gene are SGHTS and YDEGEE. This CDR3 is CASSFPGLNREQYF. CDR3 DNA sequence: TGTGCCAGCAGCTTCCCGGGACTGAATCGGGAGCAGTACTTC. The full variable domain, with the rest looked up from reference TRBV5-8 and TRBJ2-7, is EAGVTQSPTHLIKTRGQQATLRCSPISGHTSVYWYQQALGLGLQFLLWYDEGEERNRGNFPPRFSGRQFPNYSSELNVNALELEDSALYLCASSFPGLNREQYFGPGTRLTVT.

The J gene is TRBJ1-5, the V gene TRBV27, with D maybe TRBD1 (5 bases). The CDR3 runs to 15 residues. The V gene's germline CDR1 is MNHEY and CDR2 SMNVEV (reference sequence). V was pared by 4 bases and J by 5 bases, with 15 bases between. The CDR3: CASSSLAGLHQPQHF. The CDR3, as DNA: TGTGCCAGCAGTTCCCTCGCGGGGCTCCATCAGCCCCAGCATTTT.

This chain joins TRBV28 and TRBJ2-7, with TRBD1 matching over 8 bases. V lost 7 bases to trimming and J lost 2 bases; unmatched junction nucleotides: 10. Germline lookup yields CDR1 MDHEN and CDR2 SYDVKM. The CDR3 runs 15 residues. The CDR3 loop reads CASTEHTTGAYEQYF. Written as DNA, the CDR3 is TGTGCCAGCACCGAGCACACGACAGGGGCCTACGAGCAGTACTTC.

The V and J genes are TRBV7-9 and TRBJ2-7, with D possibly being TRBD1 or TRBD2 (5 bases each). Looked up from germline, CDR1 is SEHNR and CDR2 is FQNEAQ (reference sequence). Trimming left V 5 bases short and J 2 bases short, with 7 bases between. CDR3 length equals 12 residues. Here the CDR3 reads CASSPGPYEQYF. CDR3 nucleotides: TGTGCCAGCAGCCCGGGGCCCTACGAGCAGTACTTC. The whole variable domain, remainder taken from reference TRBV7-9 and TRBJ2-7, is DTGVSQNPRHKITKRGQNVTFRCDPISEHNRLYWYRQTLGQGPEFLTYFQNEAQLEKSRLLSDRFSAERPKGSFSTLEIQRTEQGDSAMYLCASSPGPYEQYFGPGTRLTVT.

This rearrangement joins TRBV4-2 to TRBJ2-2, with D possibly matching TRBD1 (6 bases). V was shortened by 4 bases and J by 1 base, with 7 bases between the two germline ends. The germline V gene encodes CDR1 LGHNA and CDR2 YNFKEQ. This CDR3 spans 14 amino acids. The CDR3 DNA follows: TGTGCCAGCAGCCCGGGACAGAACACCGGGGAGCTGTTTTTT. Translated, it gives CASSPGQNTGELFF.

The rearrangement links TRBV27 to TRBJ1-4, with 12 bases aligning to TRBD1. J lost 3 bases, V lost 2 bases, and 13 bases had no gene match. The CDR3 loop spans 20 amino acids. From germline, CDR1 is MNHEY and CDR2 SMNVEV (reference sequence). The CDR3 protein is CASSLTAFPGQGAANEKLFF. CDR3 nucleotide sequence: TGTGCCAGCAGTTTAACAGCCTTTCCGGGACAGGGGGCAGCTAATGAAAAACTGTTTTTT.

This chain joins TRBV12-5 and TRBJ2-1; TRBD2 agrees at 9 bases. The CDR3 loop spans 16 amino acids. With 5 bases clipped from V and 10 bases from J, the junction kept 15 bases outside the gene matches. CDR1 and CDR2 (germline): LGHNT, FRNRAP. The DNA for the CDR3 is TGTGCTAGTGGTCCGTCATCCAGCGGGAGGTCAGGAGAGCAGTTCTTC. Translating gives CASGPSSSGRSGEQFF.

In its sample, this clone was seen a few times. This sequence joins TRBV5-1 and TRBJ2-2; D uncertain. This CDR3 is 15 amino acids long. In germline, CDR1 is SGHRS, CDR2 YFSETQ. Trimming left V 3 bases short and J 3 bases short, with 12 bases between. The CDR3 coding sequence is TGCGCCAGCAGCTCCACATCCAGCGACACCGGGGAGCTGTTTTTT. Amino acid sequence: CASSSTSSDTGELFF.

The rearrangement uses TRBV2 and TRBJ2-2; 9 bases agree with TRBD1. V was pared by 6 bases and J by 8 bases, with 10 bases of the junction left unmatched. Germline-derived CDR1 and CDR2 are SNHLY and FYNNEI. The CDR3 runs 15 residues. The CDR3 sequence is CASRLDRGVGGELFF. DNA of the CDR3: TGTGCCAGCAGATTGGACAGGGGAGTGGGAGGGGAGCTGTTTTTT.

This chain uses TRBV10-3 with TRBJ2-7; D is perhaps TRBD2 (5 bases). V was trimmed by 10 bases and J by 7 bases, leaving 20 bases between them. CDR3 length equals 13 residues. Germline V lookup: CDR1 ENHRY, CDR2 SYGVKD. CDR3 sequence: CATGYPGSGEQYF. The CDR3 bases are TGTGCCACCGGATATCCGGGGTCGGGGGAGCAGTACTTC.

The chain combines TRBV18 with TRBJ1-4; D remains ambiguous. Germline assignment: CDR1 KGHSH and CDR2 LQKENI. Trimming removed 2 bases at V and 0 bases at J, with 4 bases between. CDR3 size: 14 residues. CDR3 sequence: CASSPDATNEKLFF. The CDR3 nucleotides are TGTGCCAGCTCACCAGATGCAACTAATGAAAAACTGTTTTTT.

This chain links TRBV5-4 with TRBJ1-4; D remains unclear. Trimming cost V 4 bases and J 0 bases, with 13 bases left between them. Germline V gene lookup returns CDR1 SGHNT and CDR2 YYREEE (reference sequence). The CDR3 spans 16 residues. CDR3 sequence: CASSRREHATNEKLFF. CDR3 nucleotide sequence: TGTGCCAGCAGCAGAAGGGAACACGCAACTAATGAAAAACTGTTTTTT.

J is TRBJ1-2 and V is TRBV3-1 (or the pseudogene TRBV3-2); unclear D gene. V was shortened by 0 bases and J by 8 bases, with 13 bases between the two germline ends. The CDR3 covers 14 residues. CDR1 LGHDT and CDR2 YNNKEL come from the germline V gene (reference sequence). CDR3 sequence reads: CASSQDKAGSGYTF. In DNA, the CDR3 is TGTGCCAGCAGCCAAGATAAGGCTGGGTCCGGCTACACCTTC.

This chain joins TRBV5-1 and TRBJ1-1; TRBD1 aligns across 7 bases. Germline CDR1 and CDR2: SGHRS and YFSETQ. J gave up 6 bases and V 4 bases, and 3 bases lay outside the gene matches. This CDR3 spans 12 amino acids. The CDR3 nucleotides are TGCGCCAGCAGCAGCAGGGGGGCTGAAGCTTTCTTT. The encoded protein is CASSSRGAEAFF.

The J gene is TRBJ2-7, the V gene TRBV7-2, with a weak D call TRBD2 (6 bases). Between the trimmed V and J ends, which lost 3 bases and 6 bases, there was a span of 12 bases. Looked up from germline, CDR1 is SGHTA and CDR2 is FQGNSA. The CDR3 is made up of 13 amino acids. The CDR3 loop reads CASSFSKAGEQYF. In DNA form, the CDR3 reads TGTGCCAGCAGCTTCTCCAAAGCGGGCGAGCAGTACTTC.

The chain links TRBV28 to TRBJ1-5; no clear D. The CDR3 runs to 10 residues. Trimming removed 6 bases from V and 9 bases from J, with 6 bases in between. CDR1 MDHEN and CDR2 SYDVKM come from the germline V gene. The CDR3 bases are TGTGCCAGCAGCGTGTCGCCCCAGCATTTT. Protein: CASSVSPQHF.

This clone appeared once. The chain combines TRBV9 with TRBJ2-3, with 8 bases aligning to TRBD2. The CDR3 is made up of 14 amino acids. Germline V gives CDR1 SGDLS, CDR2 YYNGEE. Unmatched junction bases numbered 6, after V lost 3 bases and J lost 6 bases. Here the CDR3 DNA reads TGTGCCAGCAGCGCGGGGGGGCAGGGCGATACGCAGTATTTT. It is translated as CASSAGGQGDTQYF.

The CDR3 region has the DNA TGTGCCAGCAGCGCCAGACCCCAGGGGAGTTACAATGAGCAGTTCTTC. Its protein product is CASSARPQGSYNEQFF. J is TRBJ2-1 and V is TRBV9; a possible D gene is TRBD1 (6 bases). This CDR3 has 16 residues. V dropped 3 bases and J dropped 4 bases, with 17 bases sitting between them. CDR1 SGDLS and CDR2 YYNGEE come from the germline V gene.

The CDR3 bases are TGTGCCAGCAGCTCAGGACTAGCGGGAGTATCAAATGAGCAGTTCTTC. Residues: CASSSGLAGVSNEQFF. V usage is TRBV9 and J usage is TRBJ2-1; the match to TRBD2 covers 13 bases. Germline V gene data show CDR1 as SGDLS and CDR2 as YYNGEE. The V gene end was trimmed by 4 bases and the J gene end by 7 bases; junction bases not matched to a gene: 8. CDR3 size: 16 residues.